The 30 T cell receptor beta chains in this list originate from one sample, sequenced in a study of regulatory T cells in long-lasting Graves disease. HTBI primers from iRepertoire and Arm-PCR of CDR3 regions yielded the TCR beta libraries. TCRdb re-called the multiplex PCR reads through MiXCR, storing one row per CDR3 protein. The table records 400,000 to 500,000 distinct CDR3 sequences, around a fifth of them present only once. Time point of the sample: persistent/refractory GD, antithyroid drugs over 5 years with positive TRAb. Isolated PBMC RNA provided the starting material for the TCR library. The starting material was peripheral blood mononuclear cells (PBMCs), obtained when the disease was refractory, from a patient treated with antithyroid drugs. Source of these receptors: a female donor with Graves disease.

This clonotype was seen more than once but under ten times. The rearrangement uses TRBV19 and TRBJ1-1; D unclear. Germline lookup yields CDR1 LNHDA and CDR2 SQIVND (reference sequence). Between the trimmed V and J ends, which lost 11 bases and 3 bases, there was a span of 16 bases. This CDR3 spans 13 amino acids. The chain's CDR3 is CAAGERADTEAFF. The CDR3 DNA reads TGTGCCGCTGGCGAAAGGGCAGACACTGAAGCTTTCTTT.

This clonotype was seen ten or more times. In DNA, the CDR3 is TGTGCCAGCAGCTCAGGGAGAGCCAACTATGGCTACACCTTC. Translation gives CASSSGRANYGYTF. V and J are TRBV6-1 and TRBJ1-2; D perhaps matches TRBD1 (5 bases). Per the germline V gene, CDR1 is MNHNS and CDR2 is SASEGT. There are 14 residues in the CDR3. V lost 6 bases and J 2 bases, leaving 13 bases between the germline ends.

Many counts were recorded for this clonotype. The V call is TRBV29-1, the J call TRBJ1-2, with D possibly TRBD1 on 5 matching bases. V gave up 6 bases and J gave up 6 bases, with 8 bases separating them. The CDR3 covers 10 residues. Germline lookup yields CDR1 SQVTM and CDR2 ANQGSEA. Here the CDR3 reads CSVRGDGYTF. The CDR3 nucleotides are TGCAGCGTGCGAGGGGATGGCTACACCTTC.

Ten or more counts support this clonotype. The V gene is TRBV6-2 or TRBV6-3, the J gene TRBJ1-5, with D uncertain. Trimming took off 2 bases at V and 6 bases at J, with 5 bases between the two ends. The CDR3 totals 12 residues. Germline CDR1 and CDR2: MNHEY and SVGEGT. CDR3 sequence: CASSYKGQPQHF. The DNA of the CDR3 is TGTGCCAGCAGTTACAAAGGTCAGCCCCAGCATTTT.

This clonotype was detected only a few times. The J gene is TRBJ1-1, the V gene TRBV20-1; perhaps TRBD1 as D (5 bases). Germline lookup yields CDR1 DFQATT and CDR2 SNEGSKA (reference sequence). V lost 1 base, J lost 0 bases, and 12 bases lay in between. The CDR3 consists of 15 residues. CDR3 region: CSARGQGGMNTEAFF. CDR3 in DNA: TGCAGTGCTAGAGGGCAGGGAGGCATGAACACTGAAGCTTTCTTT.

Ten or more counts support this clonotype. The CDR3 spells CASRPGTLGTQYF. The CDR3 DNA reads as TGTGCCAGCAGGCCTGGGACCCTCGGGACCCAGTACTTC. The chain recombines TRBV2 with TRBJ2-5; D may correspond to TRBD1 or TRBD2 (5 bases each). Germline V gene sequence: CDR1 SNHLY, CDR2 FYNNEI. V lost 6 bases and J 7 bases, leaving 15 bases between the germline ends. The CDR3 spans 13 residues.

This clonotype has ten or more counts. The chain uses TRBV6-2 or TRBV6-3 and TRBJ2-7, with D tentatively TRBD2 (5 bases). This CDR3 region has 14 residues. The V end was cut by 0 bases, the J end by 3 bases, with 9 bases between. Germline V lookup: CDR1 MNHEY, CDR2 SVGEGT. For the CDR3, the DNA is TGTGCCAGCAGTTACTCGAGAGGGTACTACGAGCAGTACTTC. This gives the protein CASSYSRGYYEQYF.

This clonotype showed up just a few times. Germline is not matched at one junction end, which may reflect a read error. CDR3 in amino acids: CANSLEVSGRDYEQYF. Here the CDR3 DNA reads TGTGCCAACAGCTTAGAGGTCTCCGGACGAGACTACGAGCAGTACTTC. The genes are TRBV11-2 and TRBJ2-7; D gene uncertain. The length of the CDR3 is 16 residues. The germline V gene has CDR1 SGHAT and CDR2 FQNNGV.

This clonotype has at least ten counts. The J gene is TRBJ1-1, the V gene TRBV2, with 8 bases that match TRBD1. The CDR3 runs to 15 residues. Germline CDR1 is SNHLY and CDR2 is FYNNEI. V shed 6 bases and J 11 bases; nucleotides not matched to a gene: 17. As DNA, the CDR3 is TGTGCCAGCAGCGCAATGGGACAGGACCGTGCGGAGGCTTTCTTT. Translating gives CASSAMGQDRAEAFF.

This clonotype showed up many times. V gene TRBV6-5 combines with J gene TRBJ2-7, with 9 bases aligning to TRBD1. The J segment lost 5 bases and the V segment lost 0 bases, leaving 2 bases of the junction unmatched. Germline V gene data show CDR1 as MNHEY and CDR2 as SVGAGI. CDR3 length: 14 amino acids. CDR3 sequence reads: CASSYSGTGNEQYF. The CDR3 DNA reads TGTGCCAGCAGTTACTCGGGGACAGGGAACGAGCAGTACTTC.

This clonotype has just a few counts. This chain uses TRBV28 with TRBJ2-3; 8 nucleotides line up with TRBD2. CDR3 length: 16 residues. The V gene end was trimmed by 5 bases and the J gene end by 1 base; junction bases not matched to a gene: 8. Germline V CDR1 and CDR2: MDHEN, SYDVKM. The CDR3 reads CASSPAGREGTDTQYF. The CDR3 DNA follows: TGTGCCAGCAGTCCCGCGGGGCGGGAGGGCACAGATACGCAGTATTTT. Full variable domain (missing parts from reference TRBV28 and TRBJ2-3): DVKVTQSSRYLVKRTGEKVFLECVQDMDHENMFWYRQDPGLGLRLIYFSYDVKMKEKGDIPEGYSVSREKKERFSLILESASTNQTSMYLCASSPAGREGTDTQYFGPGTRLTVL.

The table lists this clonotype with a few counts. J is TRBJ2-7 and V is TRBV20-1, with TRBD1 matching 8 bases. V was clipped by 0 bases and J by 2 bases; unmatched bases: 6. Germline CDR1 and CDR2: DFQATT and SNEGSKA (reference sequence). The CDR3 loop spans 15 amino acids. The CDR3 loop reads CSARDPQGATYEQYF. The CDR3 coding sequence is TGCAGTGCTAGAGATCCTCAGGGGGCAACCTACGAGCAGTACTTC.

Regarding this clonotype: This may stem from a read error, because a much larger clone lies one nucleotide away. This sequence joins TRBV24-1 and TRBJ2-5; TRBD1 matches 9 bases. With 5 bases clipped from V and 5 bases from J, the junction kept 11 bases outside the gene matches. The CDR3 sequence is 16 residues long. Germline CDR1 KGHDR, CDR2 SFDVKD. The CDR3 is CATSGAGTGTRETQYF. The CDR3 region has the DNA TGTGCCACCAGTGGGGCCGGGACAGGGACGCGGGAGACCCAGTACTTC.

In its sample, this clonotype was seen many times. V usage is TRBV5-8 and J usage is TRBJ1-4, with TRBD1 as a possible D gene (5 bases). Germline CDR1 and CDR2: SGHTS and YDEGEE. The germline V and J ends were trimmed by 4 bases and 0 bases, with 10 bases remaining between them. This CDR3 contains 15 residues. The CDR3 DNA is TGTGCCAGCAGCCTGTACAGGACAACTAATGAAAAACTGTTTTTT. This gives the protein CASSLYRTTNEKLFF.

The chain links TRBV7-9 to TRBJ2-3, with D possibly matching TRBD2 (5 bases). The CDR3 is 13 residues long. The germline V and J ends were trimmed by 5 bases and 6 bases, with 12 bases remaining between them. Germline V lookup: CDR1 SEHNR, CDR2 FQNEAQ (reference sequence). CDR3 in DNA: TGTGCCAGCAGCCCAGGACTGGGGGATACGCAGTATTTT. It yields the protein CASSPGLGDTQYF.

Worth noting for this clonotype: The conserved closing phenylalanine or tryptophan is absent in this CDR3, likely reflecting a read error. No DNA is shown, since the ends of the CDR3 on it are uncertain; the CDR3 is the one TCRdb lists. The chain links TRBV20-1 to TRBJ1-1; TRBD1 is the table's D call, not checked against the DNA. The germline V gene encodes CDR1 DFQATT and CDR2 SNEGSKA (reference sequence). Including both end residues, the CDR3 is 14 amino acids long. The chain's CDR3 is CSARSLDRGRPEVL.

This sequence joins TRBV6-2 or TRBV6-3 and TRBJ1-3, with D unresolved. This CDR3 region has 15 residues. Trimming pared 6 bases from V and 0 bases from J, leaving 12 bases between. From germline, CDR1 is MNHEY and CDR2 SVGEGT. The CDR3 region has the DNA TGTGCCAGCAGCTCATCCGTAGACTCTGGAAACACCATATATTTT. It specifies CASSSSVDSGNTIYF.

The chain recombines TRBV19 with TRBJ2-7; 7 bases map to TRBD1. The CDR3 is made up of 14 amino acids. Germline trimming cut 1 base from V and 6 bases from J; bases unmatched to any gene: 6. Germline V CDR1 and CDR2: LNHDA, SQIVND (reference sequence). The CDR3 DNA reads TGTGCCAGTAGTATAGCGGTAACAGGGGTCGAGCAGTACTTC. This translates into CASSIAVTGVEQYF.

The chain couples TRBV2 to TRBJ2-1; D gene unclear. Between the trimmed V and J ends, which lost 8 bases and 1 base, there was a span of 12 bases. The CDR3 spans 14 residues. Per the germline V gene, CDR1 is SNHLY and CDR2 is FYNNEI. The CDR3: CASCVGLSYNEQFF. The DNA for the CDR3 is TGTGCCAGCTGCGTGGGGTTATCCTACAATGAGCAGTTCTTC.

On this clonotype: A read error may be the cause here, since a much bigger clone is one base away. The V gene is TRBV6-5, the J gene TRBJ2-5, with D tentatively TRBD1 or TRBD2 (5 bases each). V lost 0 bases and J 7 bases, leaving 9 bases between the germline ends. The CDR3 runs to 13 residues. Germline assignment: CDR1 MNHEY and CDR2 SVGAGI. In DNA form, the CDR3 reads TGTGCCAGCAGTTACTCTGAGAGGGGGACCCAGTACTTC. Protein sequence: CASSYSERGTQYF.

This clonotype was observed at least ten times. The chain links TRBV29-1 to TRBJ1-3; D is undetermined. The CDR3 loop spans 13 amino acids. Germline loops: CDR1 SQVTM, CDR2 ANQGSEA. The V gene lost 3 bases and the J gene lost 0 bases, with 6 bases spanning the gap. The CDR3 sequence: CSVDSGSGNTIYF. The CDR3 bases are TGCAGCGTTGACAGCGGCTCTGGAAACACCATATATTTT.

The chain has TRBV11-2 and TRBJ1-1, with a tentative D call TRBD1 (6 bases). CDR1 and CDR2 (germline): SGHAT, FQNNGV. Trimming cost V 5 bases and J 5 bases, with 18 bases left between them. The CDR3 covers 15 residues. Here the CDR3 DNA reads TGTGCCAGCAGCCCACCTAGGGGGGCGGTAACTGAAGCTTTCTTT. Amino acid sequence: CASSPPRGAVTEAFF.

The table lists this clonotype with many counts. This chain links TRBV2 with TRBJ2-7; D perhaps matches TRBD2 (5 bases). V lost 4 bases, J lost 3 bases, and 13 bases lay in between. Germline loops: CDR1 SNHLY, CDR2 FYNNEI. This CDR3 contains 14 residues. CDR3 sequence: CASSVGGSIYEQYF. As DNA, the CDR3 is TGTGCCAGCAGTGTTGGTGGGAGTATCTACGAGCAGTACTTC.

This chain links TRBV4-1 with TRBJ2-2, with D uncertain. The V gene lost 1 base and the J gene lost 1 base, with 7 bases spanning the gap. CDR3 length: 15 amino acids. The germline CDR1 and CDR2 sequences are MGHRA and YSYEKL. CDR3 in amino acids: CASSQGRGNTGELFF. DNA of the CDR3: TGCGCCAGCAGCCAAGGGCGAGGGAACACCGGGGAGCTGTTTTTT.

The CDR3 nucleotides read TGCGCCAGCAGCCCTATAGGGGTTGCTGAAGCTTTCTTT. Translated, it gives CASSPIGVAEAFF. The V gene is TRBV5-1, the J gene TRBJ1-1; a weak D match, TRBD1 (5 bases). Trimming removed 4 bases at V and 6 bases at J, with 13 bases between. This CDR3 is built from 13 residues. Germline V gene sequence: CDR1 SGHRS, CDR2 YFSETQ. Complete variable domain (other parts from reference TRBV5-1 and TRBJ1-1): KAGVTQTPRYLIKTRGQQVTLSCSPISGHRSVSWYQQTPGQGLQFLFEYFSETQRNKGNFPGRFSGRQFSNSRSEMNVSTLELGDSALYLCASSPIGVAEAFFGQGTRLTVV.

This clonotype was detected ten times or more. The J gene is TRBJ2-7, the V gene TRBV28; D remains unclear. Germline assignment: CDR1 MDHEN and CDR2 SYDVKM. Trimming shortened V by 5 bases and J by 4 bases, and 21 bases separated the two germline ends. This CDR3 has 16 amino acids. The DNA of the CDR3 is TGTGCCAGCAGTCCCCTTGGCAGTGGATTATATTACGAGCAGTACTTC. It specifies CASSPLGSGLYYEQYF.

The rearrangement links TRBV14 to TRBJ2-7; D may be TRBD2 (6 bases). V was pared by 1 base and J by 2 bases, with 12 bases between. This CDR3 region has 15 residues. The germline V gene has CDR1 SGHDN and CDR2 FVKESK. The DNA for the CDR3 is TGTGCCAGCAGCCAAGGGTTGGGAGGCACCTACGAGCAGTACTTC. It encodes CASSQGLGGTYEQYF.

This clonotype appeared a few times. The genes are TRBV7-2 and TRBJ2-2; 10 positions match TRBD2. CDR1 and CDR2 from the germline V gene are SGHTA and FQGNSA. The CDR3 is 18 residues long. V was clipped by 1 base and J by 4 bases; unmatched bases: 9. Here the CDR3 reads CASSLGPSGRTSTGELFF. CDR3 coding DNA: TGTGCCAGCAGCTTAGGCCCTAGCGGGAGAACCAGCACCGGGGAGCTGTTTTTT.

This clonotype was seen ten or more times. The V and J genes are TRBV2 and TRBJ2-7; either TRBD1 or TRBD2 may fit D (5 bases each). Per germline, CDR1 SNHLY and CDR2 FYNNEI. With 6 bases removed from V and 3 bases from J, the gap between germline ends came to 15 bases. The CDR3 has 14 amino acids. The CDR3 loop reads CASRGRYLDYEQYF. DNA for the CDR3: TGTGCCAGCAGGGGACGGTACCTCGACTACGAGCAGTACTTC.

This clonotype came up a few times. The V call is TRBV5-1, the J call TRBJ2-7; D could derive from TRBD1 or TRBD2 (5 bases each). The germline CDR1 and CDR2 sequences are SGHRS and YFSETQ. Trimming took off 2 bases at V and 5 bases at J, with 11 bases between the two ends. The CDR3 totals 13 residues. This CDR3 is CASSFPGTHEQYF. CDR3 nucleotide sequence: TGCGCCAGCAGCTTCCCAGGGACCCACGAGCAGTACTTC. Full variable domain (missing parts from reference TRBV5-1 and TRBJ2-7): KAGVTQTPRYLIKTRGQQVTLSCSPISGHRSVSWYQQTPGQGLQFLFEYFSETQRNKGNFPGRFSGRQFSNSRSEMNVSTLELGDSALYLCASSFPGTHEQYFGPGTRLTVT.